What follows is one T cell receptor beta chain and its context. Repertoires were generated with immunoSEQ multiplex PCR, while TCRdb's copy carries only in-frame clones and drops some. This sample has about 300,000 clones, with more than 75% found just once. This sample was taken from a study of blood T cell repertoires in COVID-19. This clonotype was obtained from a man aged 25-40 years who had recovered from COVID-19. Sequencing was performed on PBMCs or T cells enriched from blood (not recorded which).

The CDR3 spells CASSQDTRGIEAFF. CDR3 sequence (DNA): TGTGCCAGCAGCCAAGATACAAGGGGGATTGAAGCTTTCTTT. V usage is TRBV3-1 (or the pseudogene TRBV3-2) and J usage is TRBJ1-1; perhaps TRBD1 as D (6 bases). Trimming cost V 0 bases and J 7 bases, with 12 bases left between them. CDR1 is LGHDT and CDR2 is YNNKEL in the germline V gene (reference sequence). CDR3 length: 14 residues.